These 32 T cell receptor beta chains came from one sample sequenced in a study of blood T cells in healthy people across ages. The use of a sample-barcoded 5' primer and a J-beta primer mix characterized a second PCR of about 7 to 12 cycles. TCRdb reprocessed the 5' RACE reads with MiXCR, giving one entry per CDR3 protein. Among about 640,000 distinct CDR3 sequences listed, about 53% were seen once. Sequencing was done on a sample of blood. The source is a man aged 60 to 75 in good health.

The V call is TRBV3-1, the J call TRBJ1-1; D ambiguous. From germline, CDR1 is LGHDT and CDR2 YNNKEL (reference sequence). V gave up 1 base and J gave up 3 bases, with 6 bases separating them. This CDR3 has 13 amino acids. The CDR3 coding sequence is TGTGCCAGCAGCCAAGGGACCTACACTGAAGCTTTCTTT. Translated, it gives CASSQGTYTEAFF.

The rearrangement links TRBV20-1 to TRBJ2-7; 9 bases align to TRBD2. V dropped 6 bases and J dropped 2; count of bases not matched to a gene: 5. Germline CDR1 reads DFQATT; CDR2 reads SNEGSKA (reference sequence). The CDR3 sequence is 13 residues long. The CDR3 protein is CSAGLAGPYEQYF. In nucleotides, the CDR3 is TGCAGTGCAGGTCTAGCGGGGCCCTACGAGCAGTACTTC.

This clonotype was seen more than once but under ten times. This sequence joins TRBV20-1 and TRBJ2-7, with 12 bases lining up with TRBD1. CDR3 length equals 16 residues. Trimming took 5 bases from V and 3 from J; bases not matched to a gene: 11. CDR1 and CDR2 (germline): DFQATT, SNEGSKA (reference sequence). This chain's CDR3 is CSASGTGGSDFYEQYF. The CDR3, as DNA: TGCAGTGCTTCCGGGACAGGGGGCTCCGATTTCTACGAGCAGTACTTC.

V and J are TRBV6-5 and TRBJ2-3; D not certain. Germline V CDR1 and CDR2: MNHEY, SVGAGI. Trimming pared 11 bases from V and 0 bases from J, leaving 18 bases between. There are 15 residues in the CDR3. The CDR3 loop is CASQGRFSSTDTQYF. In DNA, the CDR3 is TGTGCCTCTCAAGGTCGGTTCTCTAGCACAGATACGCAGTATTTT.

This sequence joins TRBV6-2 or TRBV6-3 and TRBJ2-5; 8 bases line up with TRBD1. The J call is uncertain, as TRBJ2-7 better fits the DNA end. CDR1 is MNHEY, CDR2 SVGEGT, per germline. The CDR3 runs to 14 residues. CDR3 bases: TGTGCCAGCAGTTACCCGGACAGGGACTACGAGCAGTACTTC. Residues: CASSYPDRDYEQYF.

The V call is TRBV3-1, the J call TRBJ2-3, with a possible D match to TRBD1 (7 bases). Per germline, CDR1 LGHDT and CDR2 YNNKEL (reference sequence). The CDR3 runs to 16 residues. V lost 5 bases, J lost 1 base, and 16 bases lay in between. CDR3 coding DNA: TGTGCCAGCAGCTACCGAGGGGGCGGGGGCACAGATACGCAGTATTTT. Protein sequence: CASSYRGGGGTDTQYF.

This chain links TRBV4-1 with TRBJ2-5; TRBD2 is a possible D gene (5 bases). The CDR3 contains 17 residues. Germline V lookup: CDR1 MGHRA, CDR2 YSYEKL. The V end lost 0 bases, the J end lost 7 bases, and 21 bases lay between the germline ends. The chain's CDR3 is CASSQDALGGPVATQYF. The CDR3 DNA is TGCGCCAGCAGCCAAGACGCCCTTGGAGGTCCGGTAGCGACCCAGTACTTC.

The CDR3 loop is CSARAPGGTSTDTQYF. The CDR3 nucleotides are TGCAGTGCTAGAGCTCCAGGGGGGACAAGCACAGATACGCAGTATTTT. This sequence joins TRBV20-1 and TRBJ2-3, with D perhaps TRBD1 (7 bases). Trimming pared 1 base from V and 0 bases from J, leaving 14 bases between. From germline, CDR1 is DFQATT and CDR2 SNEGSKA (reference sequence). This CDR3 has 16 residues.

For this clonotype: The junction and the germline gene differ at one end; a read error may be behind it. The CDR3 here is CSAGDRAGETQYF. In nucleotides, the CDR3 is TGCAGTGCTGGAGATCGGGCGGGGGAGACCCAGTACTTC. The chain has TRBV20-1 and TRBJ2-5; D perhaps matches TRBD2 (6 bases). The CDR3 covers 13 residues. The germline V gene has CDR1 DFQATT and CDR2 SNEGSKA (reference sequence).

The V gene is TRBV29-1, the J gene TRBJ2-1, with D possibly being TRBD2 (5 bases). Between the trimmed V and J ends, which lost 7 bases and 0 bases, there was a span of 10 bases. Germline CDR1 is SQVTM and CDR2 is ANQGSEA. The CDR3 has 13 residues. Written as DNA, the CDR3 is TGCAGCGCCGGGGTTGTCTCCTACAATGAGCAGTTCTTC. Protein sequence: CSAGVVSYNEQFF.

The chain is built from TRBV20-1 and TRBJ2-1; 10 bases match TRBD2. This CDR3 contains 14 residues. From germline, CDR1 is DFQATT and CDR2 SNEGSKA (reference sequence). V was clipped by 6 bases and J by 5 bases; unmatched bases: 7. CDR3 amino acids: CSAKTSGSHNEQFF. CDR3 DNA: TGCAGTGCGAAGACTAGCGGGTCACACAATGAGCAGTTCTTC.

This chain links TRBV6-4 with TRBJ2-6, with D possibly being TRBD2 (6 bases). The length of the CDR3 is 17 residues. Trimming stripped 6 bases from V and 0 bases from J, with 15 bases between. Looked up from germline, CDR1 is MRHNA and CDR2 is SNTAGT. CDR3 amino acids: CASSEGGFYSGANVLTF. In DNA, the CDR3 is TGTGCCAGCAGCGAGGGAGGATTCTACTCTGGGGCCAACGTCCTGACTTTC.

CDR3 residues: CASSVEGEGGLAKNIQYF. The DNA of the CDR3 is TGTGCCAGCAGCGTAGAGGGGGAGGGTGGGCTAGCCAAAAACATTCAGTACTTC. V and J are TRBV9 and TRBJ2-4; D is possibly TRBD2 (7 bases). This CDR3 region has 18 residues. Trimming left V 0 bases short and J 0 bases short, with 16 bases between. Germline CDR1 SGDLS, CDR2 YYNGEE. The full variable domain, with the rest looked up from reference TRBV9 and TRBJ2-4, is DSGVTQTPKHLITATGQRVTLRCSPRSGDLSVYWYQQSLDQGLQFLIQYYNGEERAKGNILERFSAQQFPDLHSELNLSSLELGDSALYFCASSVEGEGGLAKNIQYFGAGTRLSVL.

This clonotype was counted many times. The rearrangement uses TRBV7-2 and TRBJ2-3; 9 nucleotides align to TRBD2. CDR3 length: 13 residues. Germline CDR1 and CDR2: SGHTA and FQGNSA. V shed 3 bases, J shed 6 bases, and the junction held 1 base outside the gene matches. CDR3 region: CASSFSGGDTQYF. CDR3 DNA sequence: TGTGCCAGCAGCTTCAGCGGGGGGGATACGCAGTATTTT.

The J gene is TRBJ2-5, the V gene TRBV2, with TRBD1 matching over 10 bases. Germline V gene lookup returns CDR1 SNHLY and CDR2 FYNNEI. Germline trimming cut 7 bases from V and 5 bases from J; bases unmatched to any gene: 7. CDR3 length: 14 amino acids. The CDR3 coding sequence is TGTGCCAGCACCCTAGACAGGGGGCGGGAGACCCAGTACTTC. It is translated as CASTLDRGRETQYF.

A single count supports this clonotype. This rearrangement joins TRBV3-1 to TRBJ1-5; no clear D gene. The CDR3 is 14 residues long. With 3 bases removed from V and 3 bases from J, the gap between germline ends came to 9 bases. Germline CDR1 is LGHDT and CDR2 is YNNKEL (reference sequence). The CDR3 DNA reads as TGTGCCAGCAGCCAGGCTTGGGTCAATCAGCCCCAGCATTTT. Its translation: CASSQAWVNQPQHF.

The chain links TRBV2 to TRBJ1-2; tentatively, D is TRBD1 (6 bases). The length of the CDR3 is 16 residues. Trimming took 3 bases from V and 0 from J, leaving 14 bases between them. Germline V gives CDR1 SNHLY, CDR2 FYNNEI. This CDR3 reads CASSDPGQTPNYGYTF. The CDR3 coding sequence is TGTGCCAGCAGTGATCCGGGACAAACCCCTAACTATGGCTACACCTTC.

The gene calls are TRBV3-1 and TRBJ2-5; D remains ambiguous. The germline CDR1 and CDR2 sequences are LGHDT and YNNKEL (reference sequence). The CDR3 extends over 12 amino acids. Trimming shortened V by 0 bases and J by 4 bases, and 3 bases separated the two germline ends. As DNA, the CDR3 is TGTGCCAGCAGCCAAGATGCAGAGACCCAGTACTTC. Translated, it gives CASSQDAETQYF.

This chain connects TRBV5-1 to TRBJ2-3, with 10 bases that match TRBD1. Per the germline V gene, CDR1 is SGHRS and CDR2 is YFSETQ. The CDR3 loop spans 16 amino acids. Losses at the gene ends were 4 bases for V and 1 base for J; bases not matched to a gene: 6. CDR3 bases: TGCGCCAGCAGCAGGGGACAGGGGATCGGCACAGATACGCAGTATTTT. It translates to CASSRGQGIGTDTQYF.

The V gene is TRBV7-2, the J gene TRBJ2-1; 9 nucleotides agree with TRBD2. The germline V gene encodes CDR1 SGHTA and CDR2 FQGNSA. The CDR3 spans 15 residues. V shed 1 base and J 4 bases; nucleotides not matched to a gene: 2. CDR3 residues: CASSLERGVYNEQFF. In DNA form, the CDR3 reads TGTGCCAGCAGCTTAGAGCGGGGGGTTTACAATGAGCAGTTCTTC.

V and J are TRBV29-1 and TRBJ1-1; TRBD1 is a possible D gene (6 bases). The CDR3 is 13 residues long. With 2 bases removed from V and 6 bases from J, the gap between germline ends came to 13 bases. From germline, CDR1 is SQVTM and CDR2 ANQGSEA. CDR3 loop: CSVESTGYAEAFF. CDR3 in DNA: TGCAGCGTTGAAAGCACAGGGTACGCTGAAGCTTTCTTT.

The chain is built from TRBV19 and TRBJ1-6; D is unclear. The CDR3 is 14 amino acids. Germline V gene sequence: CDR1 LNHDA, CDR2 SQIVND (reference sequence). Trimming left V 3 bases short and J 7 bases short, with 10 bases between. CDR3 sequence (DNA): TGTGCCAGTAGTATCGGCGGGGTAAATTCACCCCTCCACTTT. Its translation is CASSIGGVNSPLHF.

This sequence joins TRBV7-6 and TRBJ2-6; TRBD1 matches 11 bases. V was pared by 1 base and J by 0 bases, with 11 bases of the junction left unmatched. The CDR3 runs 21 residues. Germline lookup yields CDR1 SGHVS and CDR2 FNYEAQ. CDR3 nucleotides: TGTGCCAGCAGCTTAGTCGGACAGGGGGCTCGACAGGGCTCTGGGGCCAACGTCCTGACTTTC. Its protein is CASSLVGQGARQGSGANVLTF.

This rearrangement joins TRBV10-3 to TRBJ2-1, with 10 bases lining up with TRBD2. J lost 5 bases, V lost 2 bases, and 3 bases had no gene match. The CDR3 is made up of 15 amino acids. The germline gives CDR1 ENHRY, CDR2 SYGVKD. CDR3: CAISEGLADNNEQFF. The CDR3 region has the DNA TGTGCCATCAGTGAGGGACTAGCGGATAACAATGAGCAGTTCTTC.

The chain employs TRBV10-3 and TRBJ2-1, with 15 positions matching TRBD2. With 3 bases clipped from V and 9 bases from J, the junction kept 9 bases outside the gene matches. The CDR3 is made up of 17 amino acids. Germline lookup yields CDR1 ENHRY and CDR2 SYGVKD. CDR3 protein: CAISDPQGLAGGFEQFF. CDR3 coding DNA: TGTGCCATCAGTGATCCCCAGGGACTAGCGGGGGGTTTTGAGCAGTTCTTC.

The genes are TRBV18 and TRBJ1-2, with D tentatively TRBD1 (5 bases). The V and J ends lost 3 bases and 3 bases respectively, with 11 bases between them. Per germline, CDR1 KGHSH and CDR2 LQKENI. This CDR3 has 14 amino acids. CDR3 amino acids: CASSPKGSDYGYTF. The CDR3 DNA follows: TGTGCCAGCTCACCGAAGGGGAGCGACTATGGCTACACCTTC.

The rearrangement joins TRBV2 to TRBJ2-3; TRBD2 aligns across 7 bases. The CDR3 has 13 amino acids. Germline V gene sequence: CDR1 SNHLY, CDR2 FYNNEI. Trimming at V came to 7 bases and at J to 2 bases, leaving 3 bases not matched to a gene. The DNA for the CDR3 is TGTGCCAGCAATCGGGACTACACAGATACGCAGTATTTT. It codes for CASNRDYTDTQYF.

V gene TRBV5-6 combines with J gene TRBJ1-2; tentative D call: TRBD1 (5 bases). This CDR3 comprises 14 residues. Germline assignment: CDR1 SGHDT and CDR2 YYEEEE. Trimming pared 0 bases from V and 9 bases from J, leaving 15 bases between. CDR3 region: CASSLDVRERSYTF. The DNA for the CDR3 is TGTGCCAGCAGCTTGGACGTCAGGGAACGGAGCTACACCTTC. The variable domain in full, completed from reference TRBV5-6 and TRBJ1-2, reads DAGVTQSPTHLIKTRGQQVTLRCSPKSGHDTVSWYQQALGQGPQFIFQYYEEEERQRGNFPDRFSGHQFPNYSSELNVNALLLGDSALYLCASSLDVRERSYTFGSGTRLTVV.

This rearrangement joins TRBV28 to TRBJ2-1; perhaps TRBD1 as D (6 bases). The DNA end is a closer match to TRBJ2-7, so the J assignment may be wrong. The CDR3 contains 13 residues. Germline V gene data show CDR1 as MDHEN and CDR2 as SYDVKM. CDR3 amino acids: CASSLGQMYEQYF. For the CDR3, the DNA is TGTGCCAGCAGTCTCGGACAGATGTACGAGCAGTACTTC.

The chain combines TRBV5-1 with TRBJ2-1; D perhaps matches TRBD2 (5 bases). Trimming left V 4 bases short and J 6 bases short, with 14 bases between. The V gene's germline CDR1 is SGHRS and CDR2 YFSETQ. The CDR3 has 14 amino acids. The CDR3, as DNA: TGCGCCAGCAGCCCAGTAAACGGAGGCAATGAGCAGTTCTTC. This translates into CASSPVNGGNEQFF. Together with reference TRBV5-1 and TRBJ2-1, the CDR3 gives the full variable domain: KAGVTQTPRYLIKTRGQQVTLSCSPISGHRSVSWYQQTPGQGLQFLFEYFSETQRNKGNFPGRFSGRQFSNSRSEMNVSTLELGDSALYLCASSPVNGGNEQFFGPGTRLTVL.

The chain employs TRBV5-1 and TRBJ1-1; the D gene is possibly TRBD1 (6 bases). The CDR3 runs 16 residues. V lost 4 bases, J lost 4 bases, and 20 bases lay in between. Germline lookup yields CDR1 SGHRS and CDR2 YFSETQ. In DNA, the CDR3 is TGCGCCAGCAGCCTTGGGGGGGGCAGGTTGGCCACTGAAGCTTTCTTT. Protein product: CASSLGGGRLATEAFF.

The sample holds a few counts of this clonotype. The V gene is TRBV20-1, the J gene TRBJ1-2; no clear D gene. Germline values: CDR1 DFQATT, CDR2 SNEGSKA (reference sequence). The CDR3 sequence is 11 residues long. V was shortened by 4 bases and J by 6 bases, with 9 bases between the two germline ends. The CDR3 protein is CSAISNDGYTF. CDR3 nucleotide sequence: TGCAGTGCTATATCCAACGATGGCTACACCTTC.